This T cell receptor (beta chain) stems from a study of immune heterogeneity within non-small cell lung tumors. Turning to the study itself: Among the tumors, 4 were squamous cell carcinomas, ten to eleven were non-squamous carcinomas and 1 was not otherwise specified.

Study results and limitations: Identical dominant CDR3 beta clonotypes recurred across tumor sites within a patient, alongside site-unique high-frequency clones.

TCR beta CDR3 amplification used multiplex PCR with 32 V and 13 J primers. TCRdb reprocessed the multiplex PCR reads via MiXCR and lists one record per CDR3 protein. The repertoire holds approximately 4,200 distinct CDR3 sequences, with 23% as singletons. A few counts support this clonotype. Its antigen is as yet unknown. Bulk tumor genomic DNA, 450 to 600 ng per sample, was the template. In surgery, several biopsies were collected from each primary tumor at widely spaced sites. Surgery that was curative in intent was performed on patients with untreated, newly diagnosed non-small cell lung cancer. This TCR derives from a man in his sixties with non-small cell lung cancer. What was sequenced was lung tumor tissue.

CDR3 nucleotide sequence: TGTGCCAGCAGCTTAGTTGAGGGTTTGTGGGAGACCCAGTACTTC. Translating gives CASSLVEGLWETQYF. The chain employs TRBV7-8 and TRBJ2-5, with a weak D call TRBD2 (5 bases). CDR1 and CDR2 from the germline V gene are SGHVS and FQNEAQ. The length of the CDR3 is 15 residues. V dropped 1 base and J dropped 5 bases, with 14 bases sitting between them.